The sequence of this T cell receptor beta chain was determined in a study of T cell responses to AZD1222 COVID-19 vaccine. Points from the study as a whole: The study reported that nearly half of spike-specific TCRs target unmutated variant regions.

The CDR3 is 17 amino acids. The V end was cut by 2 bases, the J end by 8 bases, with 24 bases between. Germline CDR1 is LGHDT and CDR2 is YNNKEL (reference sequence). This table comes from immunoSEQ multiplex PCR, and its TCRdb copy is limited to in-frame clones, with some not included. The sample carries 90,000 to 110,000 clones, approximately 88% recorded once. A remark on this clone: Its antigen is as yet unknown.

The chain recombines TRBV3-1 (or the pseudogene TRBV3-2) with TRBJ1-1; no clear D. This sample comprised peripheral blood, obtained on day 0 of AZD1222 vaccination. This clonotype originated in an adult in good health. The DNA of the CDR3 is TGTGCCAGCAGCCAATATCTAGGGATCGACGGGCCGGGGGAAGCTTTCTTT. Translated: CASSQYLGIDGPGEAFF.